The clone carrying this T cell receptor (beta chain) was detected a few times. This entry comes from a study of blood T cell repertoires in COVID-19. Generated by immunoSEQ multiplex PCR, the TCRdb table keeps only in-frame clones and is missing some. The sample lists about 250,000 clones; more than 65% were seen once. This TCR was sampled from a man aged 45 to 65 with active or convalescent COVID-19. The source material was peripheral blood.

CDR3 protein: CASSVYSNQPQHF. The CDR3 DNA is TGTGCCAGCAGCGTTTATAGCAATCAGCCCCAGCATTTT. This chain joins TRBV2 and TRBJ1-5; no definite D call. V lost 6 bases to trimming and J lost 0 bases, with 6 bases between them. From germline, CDR1 is SNHLY and CDR2 FYNNEI. The CDR3 covers 13 residues.